This entry lists 17 T cell receptor beta chains sequenced from one sample in a study of cytomegalovirus exposure and HLA in healthy donors (dated by TCRdb to the late 2010s). Library preparation was by the immunoSEQ multiplex PCR assay. For the multiplex PCR, a mixture combining 60 forward primers for TCR Vbeta segments and 13 reverse primers for TCR Jbeta segments was used. TCRdb obtained this table from immuneACCESS and retained in-frame rearrangements with V and J assigned. These tables miss some clones; where compared with another copy, unresolved V genes account for less than half of the shortfall, and the remainder is unexplained. In all, the sample holds 100,000 or so clones, and about 84% of those were seen once. The ten largest account for roughly 2% of the sample. The sample comprised PBMCs. The receptors here all came from a man aged 18 to 35 in good health and CMV-seronegative.

The CDR3 protein is CASSPGRRGRYEQYF. The CDR3 bases are TGTGCCAGCAGCCCGGGGAGGCGGGGGCGCTACGAGCAGTACTTC. This chain connects TRBV21-1 to TRBJ2-5; TRBD2 is the table's D call, not checked against the DNA. The end of the DNA fits TRBJ2-7 better, so the J call may be wrong. TRBV21-1 represents a pseudogene. This CDR3 is 15 amino acids long.

V gene TRBV6-5 combines with J gene TRBJ2-1; 10 bases line up with TRBD1. The CDR3 has 16 amino acids. CDR1 is MNHEY and CDR2 is SVGAGI in the germline V gene. The ends lost 3 bases at V and 4 bases at J; junction bases unmatched: 6. CDR3 sequence: CASSYSGTGVYNEQFF. Written as DNA, the CDR3 is TGTGCCAGCAGTTATTCCGGGACAGGGGTTTACAATGAGCAGTTCTTC.

V and J are TRBV5-1 and TRBJ2-5, with 7 bases fitting TRBD2. There are 16 residues in the CDR3. CDR1 is SGHRS and CDR2 is YFSETQ in the germline V gene. V dropped 4 bases and J dropped 4; count of bases not matched to a gene: 13. This CDR3 is CASSPLAGTGGETQYF. The CDR3 nucleotides read TGCGCCAGCAGCCCCTTGGCCGGAACGGGGGGAGAGACCCAGTACTTC.

The chain is built from TRBV11-3 and TRBJ2-1, with no clear D. Per germline, CDR1 SGHNT and CDR2 YENEEA. V lost 5 bases, J lost 3 bases, and 8 bases lay in between. This CDR3 has 13 amino acids. For the CDR3, the DNA is TGTGCCAGCAGCCGCGGCGACTACAATGAGCAGTTCTTC. Its protein is CASSRGDYNEQFF.

This chain connects TRBV30 to TRBJ1-6; 8 bases agree with TRBD1. This CDR3 spans 14 amino acids. V gave up 2 bases and J gave up 8 bases; unmatched junction bases: 5. The germline V gene encodes CDR1 GTSNPN and CDR2 SVGIG (reference sequence). The CDR3 reads CAWSWTGSYSPLHF. The CDR3 nucleotides read TGTGCCTGGAGTTGGACAGGGTCCTATTCACCCCTCCACTTT. Supplemented by reference TRBV30 and TRBJ1-6, the full variable domain reads SQTIHQWPATLVQPVGSPLSLECTVEGTSNPNLYWYRQAAGRGLQLLFYSVGIGQISSEVPQNLSASRPQDRQFILSSKKLLLSDSGFYLCAWSWTGSYSPLHFGNGTRLTVT.

The chain has TRBV2 and TRBJ2-1, with 9 bases that match TRBD2. The CDR3 runs 16 residues. V shed 4 bases and J 2 bases; nucleotides not matched to a gene: 6. Germline lookup yields CDR1 SNHLY and CDR2 FYNNEI. The chain's CDR3 is CASSGNSGGAYNEQFF. Here the CDR3 DNA reads TGTGCCAGCAGTGGGAATAGCGGGGGAGCCTACAATGAGCAGTTCTTC.

The J gene is TRBJ2-3, the V gene TRBV9; TRBD1 might be the D (7 bases). In germline, CDR1 is SGDLS, CDR2 YYNGEE. V was pared by 4 bases and J by 6 bases, with 30 bases between. This CDR3 has 19 residues. The DNA for the CDR3 is TGTGCCAGCAGCTCTAGTTCCCGTTTTCCTCAGGGGGGCGGGGATACGCAGTATTTT. Encoded protein: CASSSSSRFPQGGGDTQYF.

The genes are TRBV4-2 and TRBJ2-5, with 13 bases matching TRBD2. The length of the CDR3 is 19 residues. In germline, CDR1 is LGHNA, CDR2 YNFKEQ. Trimming removed 1 base from V and 1 base from J; junction bases left unmatched: 9. CDR3 DNA sequence: TGTGCCAGCAGCCAAGCTGGACTAGCGGGGGCGGGGACCCAAGAGACCCAGTACTTC. Encoded protein: CASSQAGLAGAGTQETQYF.

The genes are TRBV6-1 and TRBJ1-6; 11 bases agree with TRBD1. Germline V gene sequence: CDR1 MNHNS, CDR2 SASEGT. V shed 6 bases and J 8 bases; nucleotides not matched to a gene: 0. This CDR3 region has 13 residues. The CDR3 reads CASRGQGDSPLHF. The CDR3 DNA reads as TGTGCCAGCAGGGGACAGGGGGATTCACCCCTCCACTTT.

The CDR3 bases are TGTGCCAGCAGTGGGCGAGGTGGGGAGAACATTCAGTACTTC. It specifies CASSGRGGENIQYF. The chain recombines TRBV2 with TRBJ2-4; tentative D call: TRBD2 (5 bases). V was pared by 4 bases and J by 7 bases, with 14 bases between. The CDR3 is 14 residues long. From germline, CDR1 is SNHLY and CDR2 FYNNEI.

The chain has TRBV7-9 and TRBJ2-3; D is possibly TRBD1 (7 bases). V gave up 5 bases and J gave up 4 bases, with 10 bases separating them. The CDR3 sequence is 13 residues long. In germline, CDR1 is SEHNR, CDR2 FQNEAQ (reference sequence). The CDR3 DNA is TGTGCCAGCAGCCAGGGGGGACCAGATACGCAGTATTTT. As protein: CASSQGGPDTQYF.

The V gene is TRBV6-1, the J gene TRBJ1-2; TRBD1 matches at 10 bases. V was pared by 7 bases and J by 5 bases, with 10 bases of the junction left unmatched. Germline V gives CDR1 MNHNS, CDR2 SASEGT. The CDR3 is 15 residues long. In DNA, the CDR3 is TGTGCCAGCAATCGAACACCGGGACAGGGGTATGGCTACACCTTC. It encodes CASNRTPGQGYGYTF.

V is TRBV9 and J is TRBJ1-6; maybe TRBD1 (5 bases). V was pared by 1 base and J by 5 bases, with 13 bases between. The germline V gene encodes CDR1 SGDLS and CDR2 YYNGEE. CDR3 length: 16 residues. CDR3 sequence reads: CASSVSGGENNSPLHF. CDR3 nucleotide sequence: TGTGCCAGCAGCGTAAGTGGGGGGGAAAATAATTCACCCCTCCACTTT.

The chain couples TRBV4-1 to TRBJ2-7; TRBD1 agrees at 9 bases. The CDR3 contains 15 residues. V shed 1 base, J shed 2 bases, and the junction held 3 bases outside the gene matches. Germline CDR1 MGHRA, CDR2 YSYEKL. In DNA, the CDR3 is TGCGCCAGCAGCCAAGTACAGGGGGCCCCCTACGAGCAGTACTTC. It translates to CASSQVQGAPYEQYF.

In its sample, this clone was seen a few times. The chain employs TRBV5-1 and TRBJ2-2, with 13 bases lining up with TRBD2. Germline V gene lookup returns CDR1 SGHRS and CDR2 YFSETQ. The junction had 2 bases not matched to a gene; V was cut back by 3 bases and J by 3 bases. CDR3 length equals 16 residues. The CDR3 coding sequence is TGCGCCAGCAGCTACGGACTAGCGGGGGACACCGGGGAGCTGTTTTTT. Translation gives CASSYGLAGDTGELFF.

This clone was seen a few times. This chain uses TRBV19 with TRBJ2-3; TRBD2 agrees at 9 bases. V dropped 5 bases and J dropped 6; count of bases not matched to a gene: 12. The V gene's germline CDR1 is LNHDA and CDR2 SQIVND (reference sequence). The CDR3 is made up of 16 amino acids. CDR3 protein: CASSSRAGGRWDTQYF. As DNA, the CDR3 is TGTGCCAGTAGTTCGAGGGCGGGGGGGAGGTGGGATACGCAGTATTTT.

The CDR3 sequence is CASAGQGNYQETQYF. CDR3 nucleotides: TGTGCCAGCGCGGGACAGGGCAATTACCAAGAGACCCAGTACTTC. This rearrangement joins TRBV7-8 to TRBJ2-5; 9 bases fit TRBD1. Germline V gene data show CDR1 as SGHVS and CDR2 as FQNEAQ. Losses at the gene ends were 8 bases for V and 0 bases for J; bases not matched to a gene: 7. There are 15 residues in the CDR3.